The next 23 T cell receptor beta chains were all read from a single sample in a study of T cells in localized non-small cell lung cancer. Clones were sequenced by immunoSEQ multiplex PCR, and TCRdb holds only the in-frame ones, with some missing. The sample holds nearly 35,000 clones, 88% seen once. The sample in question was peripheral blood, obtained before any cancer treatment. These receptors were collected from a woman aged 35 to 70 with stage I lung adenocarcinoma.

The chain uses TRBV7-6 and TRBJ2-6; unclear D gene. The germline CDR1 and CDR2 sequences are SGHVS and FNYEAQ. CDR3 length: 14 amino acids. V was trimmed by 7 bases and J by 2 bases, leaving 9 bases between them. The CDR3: CASKVSPGANVLTF. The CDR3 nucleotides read TGTGCCAGCAAGGTATCGCCTGGGGCCAACGTCCTGACTTTC.

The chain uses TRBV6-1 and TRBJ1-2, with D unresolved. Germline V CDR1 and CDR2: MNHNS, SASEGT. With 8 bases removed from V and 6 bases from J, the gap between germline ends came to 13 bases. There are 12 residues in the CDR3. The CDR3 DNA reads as TGTGCCAGCTCGGACGGATTAGATGGCTACACCTTC. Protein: CASSDGLDGYTF.

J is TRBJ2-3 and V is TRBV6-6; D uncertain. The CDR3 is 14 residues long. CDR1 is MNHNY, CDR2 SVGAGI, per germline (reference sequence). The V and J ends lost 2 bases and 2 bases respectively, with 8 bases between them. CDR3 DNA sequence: TGTGCCAGCAGTTACGGGCAGTTCACAGATACGCAGTATTTT. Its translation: CASSYGQFTDTQYF.

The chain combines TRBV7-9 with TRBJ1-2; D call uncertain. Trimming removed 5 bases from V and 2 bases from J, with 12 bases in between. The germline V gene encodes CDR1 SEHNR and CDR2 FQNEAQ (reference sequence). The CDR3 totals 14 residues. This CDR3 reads CASSDSGVNYGYTF. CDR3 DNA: TGTGCCAGCAGCGACTCCGGGGTCAACTATGGCTACACCTTC.

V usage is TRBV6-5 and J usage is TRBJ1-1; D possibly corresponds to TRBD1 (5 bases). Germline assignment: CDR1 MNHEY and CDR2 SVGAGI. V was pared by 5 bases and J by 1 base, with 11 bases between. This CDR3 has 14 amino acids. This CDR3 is CASSTQGWNTEAFF. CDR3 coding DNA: TGTGCCAGCAGTACCCAGGGATGGAACACTGAAGCTTTCTTT.

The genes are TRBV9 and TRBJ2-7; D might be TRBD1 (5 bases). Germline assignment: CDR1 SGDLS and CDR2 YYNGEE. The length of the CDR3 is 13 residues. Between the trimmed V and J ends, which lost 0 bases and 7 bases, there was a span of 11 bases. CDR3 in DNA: TGTGCCAGCAGCGTAGGGGCAGGGCGGGAGCAGTACTTC. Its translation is CASSVGAGREQYF.

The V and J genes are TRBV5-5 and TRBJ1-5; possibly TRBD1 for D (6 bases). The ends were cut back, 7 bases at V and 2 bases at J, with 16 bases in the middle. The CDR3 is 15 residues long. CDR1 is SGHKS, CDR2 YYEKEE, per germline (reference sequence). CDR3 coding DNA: TGTGCCAGCTCGCCCTGGGGGGCGGGCAATCAGCCCCAGCATTTT. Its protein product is CASSPWGAGNQPQHF.

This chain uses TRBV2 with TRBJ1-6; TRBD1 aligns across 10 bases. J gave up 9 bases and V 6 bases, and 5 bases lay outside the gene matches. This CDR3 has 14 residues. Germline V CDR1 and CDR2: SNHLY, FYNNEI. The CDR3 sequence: CASRGTGVSSPLHF. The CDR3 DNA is TGTGCCAGCAGGGGGACAGGGGTGAGTTCACCCCTCCACTTT. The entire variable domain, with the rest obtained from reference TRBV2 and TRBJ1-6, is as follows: EPEVTQTPSHQVTQMGQEVILRCVPISNHLYFYWYRQILGQKVEFLVSFYNNEISEKSEIFDDQFSVERPDGSNFTLKIRSTKLEDSAMYFCASRGTGVSSPLHFGNGTRLTVT.

The CDR3 spells CASSALNTGELFF. The CDR3 DNA reads TGTGCCAGCAGCGCCCTCAACACCGGGGAGCTGTTTTTT. The gene calls are TRBV7-9 and TRBJ2-2; no clear D. The CDR3 contains 13 residues. The germline gives CDR1 SEHNR, CDR2 FQNEAQ (reference sequence). V lost 5 bases to trimming and J lost 2 bases, with 6 bases between them.

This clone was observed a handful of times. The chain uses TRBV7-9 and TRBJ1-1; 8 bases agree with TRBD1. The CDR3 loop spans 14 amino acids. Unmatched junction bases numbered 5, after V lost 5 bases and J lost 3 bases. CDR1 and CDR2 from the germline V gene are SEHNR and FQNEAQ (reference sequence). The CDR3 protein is CASSDGQGDTEAFF. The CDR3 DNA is TGTGCCAGCAGCGATGGACAGGGCGACACTGAAGCTTTCTTT.

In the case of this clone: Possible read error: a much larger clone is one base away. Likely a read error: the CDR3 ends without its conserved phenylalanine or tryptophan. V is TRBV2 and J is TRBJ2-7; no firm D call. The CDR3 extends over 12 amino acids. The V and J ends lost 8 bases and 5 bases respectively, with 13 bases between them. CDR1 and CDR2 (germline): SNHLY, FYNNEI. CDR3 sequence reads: CASEGIGDEQYS. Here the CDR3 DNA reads TGTGCCAGCGAAGGAATAGGTGACGAGCAGTACTCC.

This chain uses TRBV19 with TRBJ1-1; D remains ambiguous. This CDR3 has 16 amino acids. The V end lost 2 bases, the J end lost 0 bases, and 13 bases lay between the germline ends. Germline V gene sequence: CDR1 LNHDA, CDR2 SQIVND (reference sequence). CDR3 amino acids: CASSIKRATLNTEAFF. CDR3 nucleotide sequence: TGTGCCAGTAGTATAAAGAGAGCAACACTGAACACTGAAGCTTTCTTT.

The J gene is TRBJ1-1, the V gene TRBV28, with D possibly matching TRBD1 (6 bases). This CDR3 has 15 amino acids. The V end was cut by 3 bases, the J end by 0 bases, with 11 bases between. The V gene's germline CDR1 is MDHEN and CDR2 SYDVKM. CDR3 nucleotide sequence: TGTGCCAGCAGTTTTCCCGCAGGGGTGAACACTGAAGCTTTCTTT. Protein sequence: CASSFPAGVNTEAFF.

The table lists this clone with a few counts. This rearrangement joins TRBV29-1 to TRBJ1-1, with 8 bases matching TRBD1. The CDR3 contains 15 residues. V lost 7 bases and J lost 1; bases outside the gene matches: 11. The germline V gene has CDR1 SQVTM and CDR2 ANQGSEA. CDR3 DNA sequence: TGCAGCGCCCTTGGGGGAGACAGGGGGAACACTGAAGCTTTCTTT. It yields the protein CSALGGDRGNTEAFF.

CDR3: CSVPSGYNEQFF. For the CDR3, the DNA is TGCAGCGTGCCAAGCGGCTACAATGAGCAGTTCTTC. The rearrangement joins TRBV29-1 to TRBJ2-1; tentatively, D is TRBD2 (5 bases). Trimming cost V 6 bases and J 3 bases, with 9 bases left between them. This CDR3 region has 12 residues. Germline CDR1 SQVTM, CDR2 ANQGSEA.

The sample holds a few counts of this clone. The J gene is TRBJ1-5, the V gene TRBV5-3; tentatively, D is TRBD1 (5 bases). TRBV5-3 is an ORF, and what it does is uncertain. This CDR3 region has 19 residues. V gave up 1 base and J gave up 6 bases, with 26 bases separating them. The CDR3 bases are TGTGCCAGAAGCTTGATCATCGCAGGGAGCAAACTATTGAGTCAGCCCCAGCATTTT. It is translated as CARSLIIAGSKLLSQPQHF.

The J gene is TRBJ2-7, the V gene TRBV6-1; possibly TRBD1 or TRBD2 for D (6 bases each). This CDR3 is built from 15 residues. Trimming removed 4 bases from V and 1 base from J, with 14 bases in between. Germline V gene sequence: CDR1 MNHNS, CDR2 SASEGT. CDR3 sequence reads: CASSAGAAQSYEQYF. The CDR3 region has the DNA TGTGCCAGCAGTGCGGGGGCAGCGCAGTCCTACGAGCAGTACTTC.

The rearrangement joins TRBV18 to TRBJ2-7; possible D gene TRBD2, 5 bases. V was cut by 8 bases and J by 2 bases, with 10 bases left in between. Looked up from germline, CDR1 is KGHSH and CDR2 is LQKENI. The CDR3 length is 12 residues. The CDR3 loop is CASAGQPYEQYF. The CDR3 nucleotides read TGTGCCAGCGCGGGTCAGCCCTACGAGCAGTACTTC.

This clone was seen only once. The CDR3: CASSGNSGHYEQYF. For the CDR3, the DNA is TGTGCCAGCAGTGGAAATTCTGGACACTACGAGCAGTACTTC. The rearrangement joins TRBV27 to TRBJ2-7; weak D call: TRBD1 (5 bases). The V gene lost 5 bases and the J gene lost 3 bases, with 14 bases spanning the gap. Germline V gene sequence: CDR1 MNHEY, CDR2 SMNVEV (reference sequence). The CDR3 is made up of 14 amino acids.

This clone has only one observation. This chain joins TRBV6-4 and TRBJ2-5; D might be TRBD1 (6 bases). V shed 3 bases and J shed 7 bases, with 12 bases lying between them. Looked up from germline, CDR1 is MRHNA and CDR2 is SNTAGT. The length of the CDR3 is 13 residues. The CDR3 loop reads CASSEFSGATQYF. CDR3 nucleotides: TGTGCCAGCAGTGAATTTTCAGGGGCGACCCAGTACTTC.

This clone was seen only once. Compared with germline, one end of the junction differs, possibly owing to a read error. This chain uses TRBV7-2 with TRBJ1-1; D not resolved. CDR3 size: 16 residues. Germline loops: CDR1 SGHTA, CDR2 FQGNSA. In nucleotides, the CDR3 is TGTGCCAGCAGCCTAGCCCCCGGGCCGCAGAACACTGAAGCTTTCTTT. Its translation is CASSLAPGPQNTEAFF.

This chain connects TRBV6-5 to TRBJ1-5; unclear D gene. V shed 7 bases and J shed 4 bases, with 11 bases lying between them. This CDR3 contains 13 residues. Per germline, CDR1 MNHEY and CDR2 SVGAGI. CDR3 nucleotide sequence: TGTGCCAGCAAGGGAAACAAAAATCAGCCCCAGCATTTT. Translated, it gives CASKGNKNQPQHF.

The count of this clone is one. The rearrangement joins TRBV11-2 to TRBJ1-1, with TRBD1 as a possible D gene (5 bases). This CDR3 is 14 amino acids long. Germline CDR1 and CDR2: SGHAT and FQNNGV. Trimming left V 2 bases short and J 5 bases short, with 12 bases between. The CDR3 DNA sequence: TGTGCCAGCAGCTTAATAAGACAGATGACTGAAGCTTTCTTT. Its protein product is CASSLIRQMTEAFF.